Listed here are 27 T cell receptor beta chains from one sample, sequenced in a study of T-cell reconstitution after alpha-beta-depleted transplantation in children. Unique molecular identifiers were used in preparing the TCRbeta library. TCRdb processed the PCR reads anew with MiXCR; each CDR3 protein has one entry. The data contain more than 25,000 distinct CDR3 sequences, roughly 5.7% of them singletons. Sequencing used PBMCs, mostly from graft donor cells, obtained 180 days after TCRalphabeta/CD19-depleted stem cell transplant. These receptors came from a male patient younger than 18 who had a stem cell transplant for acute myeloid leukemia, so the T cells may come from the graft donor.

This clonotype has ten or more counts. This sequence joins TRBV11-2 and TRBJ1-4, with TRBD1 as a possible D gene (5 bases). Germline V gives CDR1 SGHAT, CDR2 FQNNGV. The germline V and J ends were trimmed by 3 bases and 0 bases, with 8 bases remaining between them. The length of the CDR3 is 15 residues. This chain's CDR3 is CASSLAGATNEKLFF. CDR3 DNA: TGTGCCAGCAGCTTGGCGGGGGCAACTAATGAAAAACTGTTTTTT.

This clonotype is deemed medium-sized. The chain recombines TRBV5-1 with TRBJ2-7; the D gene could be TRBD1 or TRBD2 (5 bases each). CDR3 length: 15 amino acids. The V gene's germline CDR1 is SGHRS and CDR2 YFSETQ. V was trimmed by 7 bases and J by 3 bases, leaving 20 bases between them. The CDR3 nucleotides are TGCGCCAGCGCCGATTCAGGGACGCGCGGCTACGAGCAGTACTTC. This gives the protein CASADSGTRGYEQYF.

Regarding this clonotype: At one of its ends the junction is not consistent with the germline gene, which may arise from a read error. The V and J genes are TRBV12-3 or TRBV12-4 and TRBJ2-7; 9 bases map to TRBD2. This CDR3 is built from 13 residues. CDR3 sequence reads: CASRLAGVNEQYF. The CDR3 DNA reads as TGTGCCAGCAGGTTAGCGGGAGTGAACGAGCAGTACTTC.

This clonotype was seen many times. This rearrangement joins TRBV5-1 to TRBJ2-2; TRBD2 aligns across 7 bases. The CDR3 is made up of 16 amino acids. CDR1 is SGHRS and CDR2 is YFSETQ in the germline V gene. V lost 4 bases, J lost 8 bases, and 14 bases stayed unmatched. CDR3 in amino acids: CASSIRMNGGRGELFF. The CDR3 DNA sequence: TGCGCCAGCAGCATCCGGATGAATGGCGGGAGAGGGGAGCTGTTTTTT.

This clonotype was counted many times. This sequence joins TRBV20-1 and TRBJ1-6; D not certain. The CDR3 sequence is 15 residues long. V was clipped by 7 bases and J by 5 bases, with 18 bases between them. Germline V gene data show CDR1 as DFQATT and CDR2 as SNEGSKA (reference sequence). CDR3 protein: CSGGKSLPNNSPLHF. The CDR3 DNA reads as TGCAGTGGGGGAAAGTCTCTCCCCAATAATTCACCCCTCCACTTT.

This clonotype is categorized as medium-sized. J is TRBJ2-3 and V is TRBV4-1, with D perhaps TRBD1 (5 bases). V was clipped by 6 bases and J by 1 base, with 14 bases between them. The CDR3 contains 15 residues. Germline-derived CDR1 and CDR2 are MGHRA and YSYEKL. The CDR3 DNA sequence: TGCGCCAGCAGTCACCGGATACAGGGCACAGATACGCAGTATTTT. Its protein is CASSHRIQGTDTQYF.

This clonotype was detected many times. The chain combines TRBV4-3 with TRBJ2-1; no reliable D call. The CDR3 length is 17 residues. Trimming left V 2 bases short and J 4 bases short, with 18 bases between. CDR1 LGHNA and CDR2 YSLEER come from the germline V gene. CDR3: CASSQTLPHAKYNEQFF. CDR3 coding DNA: TGCGCCAGCAGCCAAACTTTACCTCATGCCAAATACAATGAGCAGTTCTTC.

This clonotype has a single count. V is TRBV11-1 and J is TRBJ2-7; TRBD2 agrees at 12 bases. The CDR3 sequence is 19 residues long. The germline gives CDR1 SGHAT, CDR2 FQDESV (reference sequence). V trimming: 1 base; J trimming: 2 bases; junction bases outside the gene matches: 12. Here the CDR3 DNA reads TGTGCCAGCAGCTTAGACTTCGAGACTAGCGGGAGTAACGCCTACGAGCAGTACGTC. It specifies CASSLDFETSGSNAYEQYV.

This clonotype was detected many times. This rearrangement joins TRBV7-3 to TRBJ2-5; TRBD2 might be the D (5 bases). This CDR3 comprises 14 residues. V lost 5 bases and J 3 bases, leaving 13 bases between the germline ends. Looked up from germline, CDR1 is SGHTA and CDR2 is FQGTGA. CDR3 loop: CASSPGIGKETQYF. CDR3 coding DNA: TGTGCCAGCAGCCCGGGTATCGGGAAAGAGACCCAGTACTTC.

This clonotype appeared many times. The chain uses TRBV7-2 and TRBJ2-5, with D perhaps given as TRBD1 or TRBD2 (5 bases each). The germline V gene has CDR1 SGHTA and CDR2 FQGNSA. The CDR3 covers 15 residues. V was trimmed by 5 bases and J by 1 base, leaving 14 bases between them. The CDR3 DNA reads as TGTGCCAGCAGCCCCTCCCGGGGACCCCAAGAGACCCAGTACTTC. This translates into CASSPSRGPQETQYF.

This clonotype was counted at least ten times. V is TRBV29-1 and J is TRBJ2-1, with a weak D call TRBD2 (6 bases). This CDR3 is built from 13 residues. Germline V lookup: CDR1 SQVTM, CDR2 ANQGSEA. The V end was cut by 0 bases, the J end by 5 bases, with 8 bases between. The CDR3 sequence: CSVEEVADNEQFF. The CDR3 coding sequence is TGCAGCGTTGAAGAGGTAGCGGACAATGAGCAGTTCTTC.

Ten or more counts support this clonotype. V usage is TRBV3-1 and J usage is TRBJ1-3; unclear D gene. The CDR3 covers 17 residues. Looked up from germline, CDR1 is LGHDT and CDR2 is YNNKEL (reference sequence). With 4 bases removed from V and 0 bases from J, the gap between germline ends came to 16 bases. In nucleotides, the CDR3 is TGTGCCAGCAGCCTCCCAACTACTGGAGTCTCTGGAAACACCATATATTTT. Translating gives CASSLPTTGVSGNTIYF.

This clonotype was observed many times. The DNA of the CDR3 is TGTGCCACCAGTCGGTCCGGTAGCGGAGCGAACACCGGGGAGCTGTTTTTT. Encoded protein: CATSRSGSGANTGELFF. This rearrangement joins TRBV24-1 to TRBJ2-2; D may be TRBD2 (6 bases). V shed 6 bases and J shed 0 bases, with 16 bases lying between them. This CDR3 is 17 amino acids long. Germline V gene lookup returns CDR1 KGHDR and CDR2 SFDVKD.

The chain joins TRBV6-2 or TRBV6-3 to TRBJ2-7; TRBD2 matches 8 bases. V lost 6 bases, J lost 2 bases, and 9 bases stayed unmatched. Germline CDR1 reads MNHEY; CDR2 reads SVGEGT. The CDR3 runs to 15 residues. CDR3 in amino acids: CASRGAGVGAYEQYF. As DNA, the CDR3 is TGTGCCAGCAGGGGAGCGGGAGTGGGGGCCTACGAGCAGTACTTC.

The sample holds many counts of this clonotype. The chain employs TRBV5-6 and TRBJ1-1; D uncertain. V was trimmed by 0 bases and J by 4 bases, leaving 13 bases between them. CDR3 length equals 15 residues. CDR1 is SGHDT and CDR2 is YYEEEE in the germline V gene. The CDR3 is CASSLVWVESTEAFF. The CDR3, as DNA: TGTGCCAGCAGCTTGGTCTGGGTCGAAAGCACTGAAGCTTTCTTT.

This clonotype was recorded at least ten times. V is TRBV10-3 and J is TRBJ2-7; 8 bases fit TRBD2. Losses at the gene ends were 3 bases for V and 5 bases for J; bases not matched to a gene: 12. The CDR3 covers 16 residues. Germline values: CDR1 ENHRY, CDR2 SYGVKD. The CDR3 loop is CAISETPGTSIHEQYF. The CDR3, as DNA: TGTGCCATCAGTGAAACCCCCGGGACTAGTATCCACGAGCAGTACTTC.

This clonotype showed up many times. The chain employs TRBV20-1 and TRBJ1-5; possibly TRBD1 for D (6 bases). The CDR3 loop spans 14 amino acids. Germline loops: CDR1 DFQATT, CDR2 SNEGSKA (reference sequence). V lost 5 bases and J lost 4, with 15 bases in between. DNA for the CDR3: TGCAGTGCTCGCGGGGGCCGGGATAATCAGCCCCAGCATTTT. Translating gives CSARGGRDNQPQHF.

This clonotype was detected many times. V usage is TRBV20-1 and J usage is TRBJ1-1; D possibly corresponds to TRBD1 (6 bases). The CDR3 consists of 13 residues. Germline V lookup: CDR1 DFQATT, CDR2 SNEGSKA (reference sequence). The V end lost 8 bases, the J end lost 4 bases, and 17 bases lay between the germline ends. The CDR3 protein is CSPRRGSGTEAFF. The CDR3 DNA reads TGCAGTCCCCGCAGGGGCAGCGGCACTGAAGCTTTCTTT.

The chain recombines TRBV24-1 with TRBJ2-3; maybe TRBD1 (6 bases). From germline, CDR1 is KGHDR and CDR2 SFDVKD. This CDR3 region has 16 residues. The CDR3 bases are TGTGCGGCCAGTGATTTGGGGGCAGGGGGCACAGATACGCAGTATTTT. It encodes CAASDLGAGGTDTQYF.

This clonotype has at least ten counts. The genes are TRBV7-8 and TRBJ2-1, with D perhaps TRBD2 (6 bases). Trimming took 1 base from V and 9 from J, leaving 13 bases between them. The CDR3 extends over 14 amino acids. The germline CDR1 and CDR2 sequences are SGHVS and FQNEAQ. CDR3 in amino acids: CASSLVGGPAEQFF. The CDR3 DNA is TGTGCCAGCAGCTTAGTCGGAGGGCCCGCTGAGCAGTTCTTC.

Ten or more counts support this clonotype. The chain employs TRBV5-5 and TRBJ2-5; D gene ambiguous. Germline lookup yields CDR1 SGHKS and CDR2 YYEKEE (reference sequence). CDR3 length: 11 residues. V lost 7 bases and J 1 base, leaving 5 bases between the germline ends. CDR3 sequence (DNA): TGTGCCAGCTACTTCCAAGAGACCCAGTACTTC. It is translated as CASYFQETQYF.

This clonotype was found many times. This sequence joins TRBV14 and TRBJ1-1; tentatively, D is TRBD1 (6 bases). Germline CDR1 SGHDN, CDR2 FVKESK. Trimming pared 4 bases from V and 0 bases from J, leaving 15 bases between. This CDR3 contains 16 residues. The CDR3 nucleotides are TGTGCCAGCAGCCCCCGGACAGTGATGATGAACACTGAAGCTTTCTTT. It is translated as CASSPRTVMMNTEAFF.

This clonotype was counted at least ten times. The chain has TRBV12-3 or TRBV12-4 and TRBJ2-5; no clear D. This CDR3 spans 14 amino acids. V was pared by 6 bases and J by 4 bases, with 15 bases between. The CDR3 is CASSRLSSGETQYF. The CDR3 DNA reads TGTGCCAGCAGCCGCCTAAGTTCAGGAGAGACCCAGTACTTC.

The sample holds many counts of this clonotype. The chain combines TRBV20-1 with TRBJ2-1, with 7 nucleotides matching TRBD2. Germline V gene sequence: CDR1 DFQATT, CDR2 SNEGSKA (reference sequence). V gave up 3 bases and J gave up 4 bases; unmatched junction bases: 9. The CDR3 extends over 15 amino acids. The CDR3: CSARKSEGGYNEQFF. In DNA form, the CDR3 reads TGCAGTGCTAGGAAGTCGGAGGGAGGGTACAATGAGCAGTTCTTC.

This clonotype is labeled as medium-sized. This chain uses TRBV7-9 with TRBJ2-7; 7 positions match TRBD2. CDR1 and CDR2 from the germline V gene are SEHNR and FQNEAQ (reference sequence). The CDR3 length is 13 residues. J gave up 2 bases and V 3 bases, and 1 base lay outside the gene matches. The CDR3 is CASSLGRAYEQYF. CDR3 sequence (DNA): TGTGCCAGCAGCTTGGGGAGGGCCTACGAGCAGTACTTC.

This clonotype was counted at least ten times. The CDR3 is CSARLAGGMTDTQYF. The CDR3 DNA reads as TGCAGTGCTAGGCTAGCGGGAGGTATGACAGATACGCAGTATTTT. The V gene is TRBV20-1, the J gene TRBJ2-3; 11 bases are shared with TRBD2. Germline trimming cut 3 bases from V and 3 bases from J; bases unmatched to any gene: 5. The length of the CDR3 is 15 residues. Germline V gives CDR1 DFQATT, CDR2 SNEGSKA (reference sequence).

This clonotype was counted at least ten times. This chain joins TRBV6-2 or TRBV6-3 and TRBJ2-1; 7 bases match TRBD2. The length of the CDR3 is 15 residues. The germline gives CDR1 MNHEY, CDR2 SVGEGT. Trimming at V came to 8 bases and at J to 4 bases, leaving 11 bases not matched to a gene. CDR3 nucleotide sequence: TGTGCCAGCGCGTCCGACAGCGGGACTTACAATGAGCAGTTCTTC. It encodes CASASDSGTYNEQFF.